This T cell receptor beta chain was sequenced during a study of radiotherapy plus CTLA-4 blockade in lung cancer. TCRdb's copy holds only in-frame clones and misses some; the assay was immunoSEQ multiplex PCR. Of about 80,000 clones listed, roughly 79% are singletons. The CDR3 loop spans 14 amino acids. Germline lookup yields CDR1 MDHEN and CDR2 SYDVKM. J lost 4 bases, V lost 2 bases, and 5 bases had no gene match. This clone was observed a few times. This clonotype was sampled from a human donor with non-small cell lung cancer whose response to radiotherapy plus ipilimumab could not be evaluated. Some clones in this sample may be carry-over from other donors' samples. Sample: peripheral blood, taken from a patient treated with radiotherapy plus ipilimumab. The chain is built from TRBV28 and TRBJ2-7; 7 bases map to TRBD1. The CDR3 loop reads CASSLGDSLYEQYF. The DNA of the CDR3 is TGTGCCAGCAGTTTAGGGGACAGCTTGTACGAGCAGTACTTC.